The rows below give T cell receptor beta chains drawn from one sample of a study of T-cell memory formation after mild COVID-19. From the 5' RACE reads, TCRdb called clonotypes with MiXCR, one entry per CDR3 protein. The data contain about 44,000 distinct CDR3 sequences, 6% to 7% of them singletons. Sequenced: PBMCs or a T cell subset sorted from them (not recorded which). The receptors were sampled from an adult who had mild COVID-19 (a few samples of this study predate the infection). Cell type and time point are not known. Each CDR3 is given with its conserved first and last residue. The D gene is left open where the match is weak. Clone size is shown for a subset of rows, as once, few, many or a class of expanded clone.

v_gene,abundance,j_gene,d_gene,CDR3nt,CDR3aa
TRBV30,many,TRBJ1-1,-,TGTGCCTGGAATCGGGGGACTGAAGCTTTCTTT,CAWNRGTEAFF
TRBV7-7,many,TRBJ2-2,TRBD1,TGTGCCAGCAGCTTAGCACAGGGGGTCGTCGGGGAGCTGTTTTTT,CASSLAQGVVGELFF
TRBV29-1,few,TRBJ1-3,-,TGCAGCGTTGTGGGAACTGGAAACACCATATATTTT,CSVVGTGNTIYF
TRBV4-1,many,TRBJ2-3,-,TGCGCCAGCAGCCGGAGTAGCGCTAGCACAGATACGCAGTATTTT,CASSRSSASTDTQYF
TRBV24-1,many,TRBJ2-5,TRBD1,TGTGCCACCAGTGATTCGGGACAGGGGGGACAGGAGACCCAGTACTTC,CATSDSGQGGQETQYF
TRBV7-2,few,TRBJ2-7,-,TGTGCCAGCAGCCCCCGTAATGTACCCAACGAGCAGTACTTC,CASSPRNVPNEQYF
TRBV11-2,-,TRBJ1-1,TRBD1,TGTGCCAGCAGCTTAAACAGGGGCATGAACACTGAAGCTTTCTTT,CASSLNRGMNTEAFF
TRBV5-1,few,TRBJ1-2,-,TGCGCCAGCAGCTTGGATCCTAACTATGGCTACACCTTC,CASSLDPNYGYTF
TRBV12-3/TRBV12-4,many,TRBJ2-3,-,TGTGCCAGCAGTTTTCCTTCTGGCCAAACGCAGTATTTT,CASSFPSGQTQYF
TRBV11-3,once,TRBJ1-1,TRBD1,TGTGCCAGCAGCCGCCAGGGACAGGGTACGAACACTGAAGCTTTCTTT,CASSRQGQGTNTEAFF
TRBV20-1,many,TRBJ1-2,TRBD1,TGCAGTGCTAGACCGTCATCACAGGGGGCGGCTGGCTACACCTTC,CSARPSSQGAAGYTF
TRBV19,-,TRBJ2-3,TRBD2,TGTGCCAGTACGCTAGCGGGGGGGCTATCAGATACGCAGTATTTT,CASTLAGGLSDTQYF
TRBV3-1,many,TRBJ1-2,-,TGTGCCAGCAGCCAACTTCCAGGGGTCGGTGGCTACACCTTC,CASSQLPGVGGYTF
TRBV20-1,many,TRBJ1-6,TRBD1,TGCAGTGCTCGGACAGGGAATTCACCCCTCCACTTT,CSARTGNSPLHF
TRBV27,-,TRBJ1-5,-,TGTGCCAGCAGTCCTAGAAGTCAGTGGAATCAGCCCCAGCATTTT,CASSPRSQWNQPQHF
TRBV6-2/TRBV6-3,many,TRBJ1-1,-,TGTGCCAGCAGCGACCCGGGGTGGAGCACTGAAGCTTTCTTT,CASSDPGWSTEAFF
TRBV10-3,few,TRBJ1-2,-,TGTGCCATCAGTGACCAGGGGATTGCTAACTATGGCTACACCTTC,CAISDQGIANYGYTF
TRBV24-1,many,TRBJ2-5,-,TGTGCCACCAGTGAGCCGCCAGGGAACACCCAGTACTTC,CATSEPPGNTQYF
TRBV7-3,-,TRBJ2-2,-,TGTGCCAGCAGCTTAAGTCGGGTTCTTTCCGGGGAGCTGTTTTTT,CASSLSRVLSGELFF
TRBV6-2/TRBV6-3,many,TRBJ2-7,TRBD2,TGTGCCAGCAGCTCATATAGCGGGAAAGGAAGCGAGCAGTACTTC,CASSSYSGKGSEQYF
TRBV21-1,many,TRBJ1-5,-,TGTGCCAGCAGCAAAGGGGTTAGTGCGGGGGCAATCAATCAGCCCCAGCATTTT,CASSKGVSAGAINQPQHF
TRBV12-3/TRBV12-4,few,TRBJ2-3,TRBD2,TGTGCCAGCAGTTTACCTTCTAGCGGGGGCCCAGAAACTAGCACAGATACGCAGTATTTT,CASSLPSSGGPETSTDTQYF
TRBV12-3/TRBV12-4,many,TRBJ2-3,-,TGTGCCAGCAGTTTAAGCGGCAGCACAGATACGCAGTATTTT,CASSLSGSTDTQYF
TRBV12-3/TRBV12-4,few,TRBJ1-1,-,TGTGCCAGCAGTTTATGGGGGCAGGATACTGAAGCTTTCTTT,CASSLWGQDTEAFF
TRBV2,few,TRBJ2-7,TRBD1,TGTGCCAGCGTACGGGACAGCTACGAGCAGTACTTC,CASVRDSYEQYF
TRBV5-1,many,TRBJ1-1,-,TGCGCCAGCAGCAATAATCAGGGTCGGAACACTGAAGCTTTCTTT,CASSNNQGRNTEAFF
TRBV5-1,many,TRBJ1-1,-,TGCGCCAGCAGCCCGGGCGGACGTCTAGGCACTGAAGCTTTCTTT,CASSPGGRLGTEAFF
TRBV11-1,few,TRBJ1-1,-,TGTGCCAGCAGTTCCCGAGGACGGTTGGGGAACACTGAAGCTTTCTTT,CASSSRGRLGNTEAFF
TRBV5-1,many,TRBJ1-4,TRBD1,TGCGCCAGCGAACTATCAGGGGGAGGTGAAAAACTGTTTTTT,CASELSGGGEKLFF
TRBV6-2/TRBV6-3,-,TRBJ1-6,-,TGTGCCAGCAGTGCGGCGGGGGAGGGTAATTCACCCCTCCACTTT,CASSAAGEGNSPLHF
TRBV2,few,TRBJ2-5,-,TGTGCCAGCAGTGAAGAGACCCAGTACTTC,CASSEETQYF
TRBV9,-,TRBJ1-1,-,TGTGCCAGCAGCGTCCTCGACAACCTGAACACTGAAGCTTTCTTT,CASSVLDNLNTEAFF
TRBV9,-,TRBJ2-5,TRBD2,TGTGCCAGCAGCGCGACTAGCGGGGGCAAGAAAGAGACCCAGTACTTC,CASSATSGGKKETQYF
TRBV12-3/TRBV12-4,-,TRBJ1-1,-,TGTGCCAGCAGTGGTCTTCGACAGAGTACGGGAAACACTGAAGCTTTCTTT,CASSGLRQSTGNTEAFF
TRBV24-1,few,TRBJ2-5,TRBD1,TGTGCCACCAGTGATTTGGGACAGGGGGCCCAAGAGACCCAGTACTTC,CATSDLGQGAQETQYF
TRBV7-2,few,TRBJ1-2,-,TGTGCCAGCAGCTTTACACATGGCTACACCTTC,CASSFTHGYTF
TRBV19,-,TRBJ1-1,-,TGTGCCAGTAGTCCCCCCCTGGGGGGTATCGGCACTGAAGCTTTCTTT,CASSPPLGGIGTEAFF
TRBV2,-,TRBJ2-3,-,TGTGCCAGCAGTGAAAATGGCTTGTACACAGATACGCAGTATTTT,CASSENGLYTDTQYF
TRBV20-1,few,TRBJ2-7,-,TGCAGTGCTAGAGATCAACTAGACCAGTACTTC,CSARDQLDQYF
TRBV20-1,many,TRBJ2-7,TRBD2,TGCAGTGCTCCATTACTAGCGGAAAACTCCTACGAGCAGTACTTC,CSAPLLAENSYEQYF